This entry lists 9 T cell receptor beta chains sequenced from one sample in a study of T-cell memory formation after mild COVID-19. TCRdb passed the 5' RACE reads through MiXCR, listing each CDR3 protein once. The sample contains around 210,000 distinct CDR3 sequences, 9.5% of which appear only once. The sequenced sample was PBMCs or a T cell subset sorted from them (not recorded which). Every receptor here comes from a man aged 18 to 30 who had mild COVID-19 (a few samples of this study predate the infection). Cell type and time point are not known.

This clonotype came up a few times. This chain links TRBV6-5 with TRBJ2-2, with 8 bases fitting TRBD2. Germline CDR1 and CDR2: MNHEY and SVGAGI. This CDR3 has 17 amino acids. V shed 2 bases and J 3 bases; nucleotides not matched to a gene: 8. The CDR3 bases are TGTGCCAGCAGTTACCGAGCCGGGGGGGCGGACACCGGGGAGCTGTTTTTT. Residues: CASSYRAGGADTGELFF.

This clonotype has more than one count but fewer than ten. The rearrangement uses TRBV6-2 or TRBV6-3 and TRBJ2-7; D might be TRBD2 (6 bases). V gave up 2 bases and J gave up 2 bases, with 13 bases separating them. In germline, CDR1 is MNHEY, CDR2 SVGEGT. The CDR3 length is 15 residues. The CDR3 sequence is CASSYRGLPPYEQYF. In DNA, the CDR3 is TGTGCCAGCAGTTACCGGGGACTTCCCCCCTACGAGCAGTACTTC.

The chain employs TRBV5-1 and TRBJ2-5, with TRBD2 identical over 11 bases. This CDR3 contains 16 residues. Germline V gene lookup returns CDR1 SGHRS and CDR2 YFSETQ. Trimming at V came to 4 bases and at J to 1 base, leaving 6 bases not matched to a gene. The CDR3 region is CASSKTGTSGQETQYF. In nucleotides, the CDR3 is TGCGCCAGCAGCAAAACCGGGACTAGCGGCCAAGAGACCCAGTACTTC.

This clonotype has only a few counts. This sequence joins TRBV5-1 and TRBJ2-3, with D hard to call. CDR1 and CDR2 from the germline V gene are SGHRS and YFSETQ. The V and J ends lost 0 bases and 4 bases respectively, with 9 bases between them. The CDR3 has 14 amino acids. The chain's CDR3 is CASSLAERADTQYF. CDR3 DNA: TGCGCCAGCAGCTTGGCCGAACGCGCAGATACGCAGTATTTT.

This clonotype appeared many times. The V and J genes are TRBV12-3 or TRBV12-4 and TRBJ1-1; maybe TRBD1 (5 bases). Trimming removed 8 bases from V and 5 bases from J, with 9 bases in between. The CDR3 is 11 amino acids. The CDR3 sequence is CASSRGTEAFF. As DNA, the CDR3 is TGTGCCAGCTCACGGGGGACTGAAGCTTTCTTT.

The rearrangement uses TRBV2 and TRBJ1-2, with D tentatively TRBD1 (5 bases). From germline, CDR1 is SNHLY and CDR2 FYNNEI. The CDR3 is 16 amino acids. Trimming took off 3 bases at V and 2 bases at J, with 16 bases between the two ends. As DNA, the CDR3 is TGTGCCAGCAGTGAGACAGTGGTCCGAAGGAACTATGGCTACACCTTC. It encodes CASSETVVRRNYGYTF.

CDR3 protein: CSAREGKGPSYEQYV. CDR3 DNA: TGCAGTGCTAGAGAAGGGAAGGGCCCATCCTACGAGCAGTACGTC. This rearrangement joins TRBV20-1 to TRBJ2-7; unclear D gene. The germline gives CDR1 DFQATT, CDR2 SNEGSKA (reference sequence). The CDR3 has 15 residues. V lost 0 bases and J 1 base, leaving 13 bases between the germline ends.

The table lists this clonotype with a few counts. V is TRBV5-1 and J is TRBJ2-3, with TRBD1 identical over 8 bases. V shed 3 bases, J shed 2 bases, and the junction held 2 bases outside the gene matches. Germline CDR1 is SGHRS and CDR2 is YFSETQ. The CDR3 has 14 residues. CDR3 protein: CASSWGQDTDTQYF. As DNA, the CDR3 is TGCGCCAGCAGCTGGGGACAGGACACAGATACGCAGTATTTT.

This clonotype was observed a few times. The V call is TRBV4-2, the J call TRBJ1-2; TRBD1 is a possible D gene (5 bases). The germline V and J ends were trimmed by 4 bases and 4 bases, with 16 bases remaining between them. Germline values: CDR1 LGHNA, CDR2 YNFKEQ. The CDR3 spans 15 residues. CDR3 region: CASSPFESGPYGYTF. In DNA form, the CDR3 reads TGTGCCAGCAGCCCTTTCGAATCGGGGCCCTATGGCTACACCTTC.